This passage covers 6 T cell receptor beta chains from one sample sequenced in a study of CD8 T cells in ankylosing spondylitis (dated by TCRdb to about 2017). Library method: 5' RACE. Data came from an Illumina HiSeq 2500. TCRdb redid the processing of the public reads, applying fastp at Q25 and MiXCR, and retained in-frame beta chains. Identical CDR3 protein sequences are pooled into one entry, listed with their most common genes and DNA. This sample lists around 340,000 distinct CDR3 sequences; under 15% were detected once. The top ten clones comprise about 1% of the sample. The sample consisted of blood, either unsorted or a sorted T cell fraction (not recorded which). Receptors were obtained from a male donor with ankylosing spondylitis or in good health (not recorded which).

The rearrangement joins TRBV4-1 to TRBJ2-3; D is unclear. The germline gives CDR1 MGHRA, CDR2 YSYEKL. V was trimmed by 1 base and J by 5 bases, leaving 13 bases between them. The CDR3 has 15 residues. CDR3 sequence: CASSQGTTPGDTQYF. The DNA of the CDR3 is TGCGCCAGCAGCCAAGGGACCACACCAGGAGATACGCAGTATTTT.

The chain links TRBV5-4 to TRBJ1-2; D is unclear. Trimming cost V 2 bases and J 5 bases, with 13 bases left between them. CDR1 and CDR2 from the germline V gene are SGHNT and YYREEE (reference sequence). The CDR3 has 14 residues. CDR3 residues: CASSLYRAVYGYTF. The CDR3 DNA sequence: TGTGCCAGCAGCTTATATAGAGCCGTGTATGGCTACACCTTC. The full variable domain, with the rest looked up from reference TRBV5-4 and TRBJ1-2, is ETGVTQSPTHLIKTRGQQVTLRCSSQSGHNTVSWYQQALGQGPQFIFQYYREEENGRGNFPPRFSGLQFPNYSSELNVNALELDDSALYLCASSLYRAVYGYTFGSGTRLTVV.

V and J are TRBV6-1 and TRBJ2-3; D gene ambiguous. The germline V gene encodes CDR1 MNHNS and CDR2 SASEGT. This CDR3 has 11 residues. V dropped 10 bases and J dropped 6 bases, with 11 bases sitting between them. CDR3 residues: CATQTRDTQYF. In DNA, the CDR3 is TGTGCCACCCAGACTCGGGATACGCAGTATTTT.

This clonotype has a handful of counts. The V gene is TRBV29-1, the J gene TRBJ2-5; D unclear. Germline assignment: CDR1 SQVTM and CDR2 ANQGSEA. This CDR3 has 13 amino acids. V dropped 7 bases and J dropped 2 bases, with 14 bases sitting between them. The CDR3 coding sequence is TGCAGCGGTGGTCGTTCTGGGCAAGAGACCCAGTACTTC. Its protein is CSGGRSGQETQYF.

The chain has TRBV7-2 and TRBJ1-1; no firm D call. Trimming took 5 bases from V and 2 from J, leaving 9 bases between them. CDR1 is SGHTA, CDR2 FQGNSA, per germline. The CDR3 sequence is 13 residues long. CDR3 coding DNA: TGTGCCAGCAGCATAGACGCAAACACTGAAGCTTTCTTT. Its protein product is CASSIDANTEAFF.

This clonotype was observed a handful of times. The CDR3 DNA reads TGTGCCAGCAGTGATCTACTCCACGGAGAAAAACTGTTTTTT. Translating gives CASSDLLHGEKLFF. The J gene is TRBJ1-4, the V gene TRBV6-1; no clear D gene. V lost 3 bases and J 8 bases, leaving 13 bases between the germline ends. This CDR3 is built from 14 residues. Germline loops: CDR1 MNHNS, CDR2 SASEGT.